This T cell receptor (beta chain) was retrieved from a study of cytomegalovirus exposure and HLA in healthy donors. Study details: Prior work identified 100 million to 130 million unique TCR beta sequences in 150 million to 200 million T cells.

V lost 5 bases and J lost 5; bases outside the gene matches: 4. CDR1 is MNHNY and CDR2 is SVGAGI in the germline V gene (reference sequence). The CDR3 runs to 15 residues. Findings and caveats of the study: HLA alleles showed associations with some 17,000 TCR beta sequences in a later analysis, at a 0.05 false discovery rate. Analyzed later, most CMV-associated TCR beta chains appeared HLA-restricted. In vitro experiments confirmed that three CMV-associated chains were specific for CMV antigens.

Notes on this clone: Its antigen remains unidentified.

The PCR made use of 60 Vbeta and 13 Jbeta primers. Data came from immunoSEQ multiplex PCR; TCRdb stores just in-frame clones and leaves some out. Here the sample spans 210,000 or so clones, 70% to 80% being singletons. Sequencing input: PBMCs. The origin of this receptor is a woman aged 60-70 years in good health and CMV-seropositive. The chain couples TRBV6-6 to TRBJ2-5, with 14 bases that match TRBD2. Here the CDR3 DNA reads TGTGCCAGCAGTAGACTAGCGGGGGGGAAGGAGACCCAGTACTTC. Amino acid sequence: CASSRLAGGKETQYF.